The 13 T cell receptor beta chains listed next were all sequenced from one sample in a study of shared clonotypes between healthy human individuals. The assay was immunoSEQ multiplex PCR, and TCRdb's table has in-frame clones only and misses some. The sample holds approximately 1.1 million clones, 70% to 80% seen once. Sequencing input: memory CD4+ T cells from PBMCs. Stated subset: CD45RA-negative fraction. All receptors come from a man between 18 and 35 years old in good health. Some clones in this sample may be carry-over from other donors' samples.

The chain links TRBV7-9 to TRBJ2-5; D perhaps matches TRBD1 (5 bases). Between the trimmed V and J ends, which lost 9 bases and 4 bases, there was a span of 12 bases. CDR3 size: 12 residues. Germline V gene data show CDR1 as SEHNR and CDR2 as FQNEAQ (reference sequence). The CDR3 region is CASSRVVETQYF. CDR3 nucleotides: TGTGCCAGTAGCAGGGTGGTAGAGACCCAGTACTTC. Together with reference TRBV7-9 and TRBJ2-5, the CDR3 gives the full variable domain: DTGVSQNPRHKITKRGQNVTFRCDPISEHNRLYWYRQTLGQGPEFLTYFQNEAQLEKSRLLSDRFSAERPKGSFSTLEIQRTEQGDSAMYLCASSRVVETQYFGPGTRLLVL.

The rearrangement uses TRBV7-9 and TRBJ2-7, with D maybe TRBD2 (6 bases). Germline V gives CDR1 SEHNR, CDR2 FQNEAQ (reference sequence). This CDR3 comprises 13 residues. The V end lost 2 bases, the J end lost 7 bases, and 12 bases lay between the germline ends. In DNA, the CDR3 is TGTGCCAGCAGCTTAAGAGAGGAGGGGGAGCAGTACTTC. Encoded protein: CASSLREEGEQYF.

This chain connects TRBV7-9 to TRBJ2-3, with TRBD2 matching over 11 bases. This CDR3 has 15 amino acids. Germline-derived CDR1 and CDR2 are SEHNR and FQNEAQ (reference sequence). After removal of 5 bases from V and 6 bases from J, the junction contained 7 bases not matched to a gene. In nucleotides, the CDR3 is TGTGCCAGCAGCCCTGGGACTAGCGGCGTTGATACGCAGTATTTT. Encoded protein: CASSPGTSGVDTQYF.

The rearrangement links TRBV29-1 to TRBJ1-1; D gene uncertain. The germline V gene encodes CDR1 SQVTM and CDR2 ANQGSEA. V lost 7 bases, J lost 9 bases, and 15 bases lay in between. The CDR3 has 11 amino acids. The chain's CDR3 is CSGVLADKAFF. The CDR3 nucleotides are TGCAGCGGCGTGCTGGCAGACAAAGCTTTCTTT.

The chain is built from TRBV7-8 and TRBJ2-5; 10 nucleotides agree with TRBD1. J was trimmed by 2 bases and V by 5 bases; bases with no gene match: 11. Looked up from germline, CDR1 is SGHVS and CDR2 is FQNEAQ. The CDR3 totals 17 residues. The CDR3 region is CASSPFDRGHFQETQYF. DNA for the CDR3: TGTGCCAGCAGCCCGTTCGACAGGGGGCACTTTCAAGAGACCCAGTACTTC.

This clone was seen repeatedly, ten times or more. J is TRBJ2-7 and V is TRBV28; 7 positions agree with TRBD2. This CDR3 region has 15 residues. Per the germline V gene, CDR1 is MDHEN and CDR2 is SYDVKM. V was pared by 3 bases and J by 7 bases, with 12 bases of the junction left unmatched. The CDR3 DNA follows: TGTGCCAGCAGTTTCACGACTAGCAGAATCGTGGAGCAGTACTTC. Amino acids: CASSFTTSRIVEQYF.

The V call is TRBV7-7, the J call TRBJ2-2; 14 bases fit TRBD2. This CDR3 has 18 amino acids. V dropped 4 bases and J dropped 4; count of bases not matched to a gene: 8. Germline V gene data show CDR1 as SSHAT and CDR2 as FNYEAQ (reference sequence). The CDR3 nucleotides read TGTGCCAGCAGCTCGGGACTAGCGGGAGCTGGCGGCACCGGGGAGCTGTTTTTT. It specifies CASSSGLAGAGGTGELFF.

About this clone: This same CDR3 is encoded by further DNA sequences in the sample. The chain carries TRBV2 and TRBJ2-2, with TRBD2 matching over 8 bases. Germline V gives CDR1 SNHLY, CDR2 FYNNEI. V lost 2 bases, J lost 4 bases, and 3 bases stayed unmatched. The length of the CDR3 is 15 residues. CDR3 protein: CASSESGRGTGELFF. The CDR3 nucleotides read TGTGCCAGCAGTGAATCCGGGAGGGGCACCGGGGAGCTGTTTTTT.

The CDR3 DNA reads as TGTGCCAGCAGCTCCACCGGGACAGGGTCCGTCCTGACTTTC. As protein: CASSSTGTGSVLTF. This chain connects TRBV7-2 to TRBJ2-6, with 9 bases lining up with TRBD1. The ends lost 4 bases at V and 12 bases at J; junction bases unmatched: 7. Germline V gene data show CDR1 as SGHTA and CDR2 as FQGNSA. The CDR3 consists of 14 residues.

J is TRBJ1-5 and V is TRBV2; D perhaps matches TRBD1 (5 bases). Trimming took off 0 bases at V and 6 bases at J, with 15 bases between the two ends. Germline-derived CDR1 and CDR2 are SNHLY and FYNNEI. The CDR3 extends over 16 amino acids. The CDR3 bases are TGTGCCAGCAGTGAAGCGCGGGGGGATAAGGGTCAGCCCCAGCATTTT. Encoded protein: CASSEARGDKGQPQHF. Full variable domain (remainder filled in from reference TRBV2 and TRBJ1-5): EPEVTQTPSHQVTQMGQEVILRCVPISNHLYFYWYRQILGQKVEFLVSFYNNEISEKSEIFDDQFSVERPDGSNFTLKIRSTKLEDSAMYFCASSEARGDKGQPQHFGDGTRLSIL.

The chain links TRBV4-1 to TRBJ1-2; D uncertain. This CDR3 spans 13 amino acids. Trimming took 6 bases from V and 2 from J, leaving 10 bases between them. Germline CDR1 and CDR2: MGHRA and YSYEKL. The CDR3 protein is CASRPDGNYGYTF. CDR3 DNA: TGCGCCAGCAGACCTGACGGAAACTATGGCTACACCTTC.

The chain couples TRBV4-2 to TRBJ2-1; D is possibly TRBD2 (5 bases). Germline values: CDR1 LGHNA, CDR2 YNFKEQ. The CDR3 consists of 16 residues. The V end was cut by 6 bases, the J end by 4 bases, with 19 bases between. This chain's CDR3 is CASSHSPRVLYNEQFF. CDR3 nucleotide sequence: TGTGCCAGCAGTCATAGCCCGCGGGTCCTGTACAATGAGCAGTTCTTC.

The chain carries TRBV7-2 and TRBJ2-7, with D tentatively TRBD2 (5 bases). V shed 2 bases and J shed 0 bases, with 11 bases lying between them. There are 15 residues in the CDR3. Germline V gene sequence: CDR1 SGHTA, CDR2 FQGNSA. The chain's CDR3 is CASSLSGNPSYEQYF. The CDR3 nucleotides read TGTGCCAGCAGCTTATCGGGGAACCCCTCCTACGAGCAGTACTTC.